This entry is about one T cell receptor (beta chain). Its antigen is still unknown. The ends were cut back, 3 bases at V and 5 bases at J, with 18 bases in the middle. The CDR3 loop spans 15 amino acids. Germline CDR1 and CDR2: DFQATT and SNEGSKA (reference sequence). The table came from immunoSEQ multiplex PCR; TCRdb's copy has only in-frame clones and leaves some out. Of 190,000 or so clones listed, approximately 91% are singletons. This sample is drawn from a study of T cell responses to AZD1222 COVID-19 vaccine. Study findings and constraints: Unmutated regions of variants are reportedly targeted by nearly half of spike-specific TCRs. CD4 TCRs covered the whole spike, strongest at regions 160-218 and 743-854. Donors in the cohort were predominantly white British and more often female, and clonal diversity was possibly underestimated.

The chain uses TRBV20-1 and TRBJ2-3; tentatively, D is TRBD2 (6 bases). This receptor was taken from an adult who received the AZD1222 COVID-19 vaccine. Sequenced here: peripheral blood, sampled 28 days after the second AZD1222 dose. The CDR3: CSASKPTGAGDTQYF. DNA for the CDR3: TGCAGTGCTAGTAAACCTACGGGAGCGGGAGATACGCAGTATTTT.